This T cell receptor (beta chain) is from a study of T cell responses to AZD1222 COVID-19 vaccine. Clones were sequenced by immunoSEQ multiplex PCR, and TCRdb holds only the in-frame ones, with some missing. The sample records some 190,000 clones, about 94% being singletons. General observations from the study: Only a handful of AZD1222 recipients, roughly six in all, had baseline seropositivity. The reported proportion of spike-specific TCRs targeting unmutated variant regions was nearly half.

As to this clone: The antigen is unknown.

Germline CDR1 is SNHLY and CDR2 is FYNNEI. The CDR3 contains 14 residues. J was trimmed by 9 bases and V by 7 bases; bases with no gene match: 11. The sequence derives from an adult who received the MenACWY meningococcal vaccine as a control. The starting material was peripheral blood, obtained 28 days after the second dose of the MenACWY control vaccine. The chain carries TRBV2 and TRBJ2-1; 8 nucleotides line up with TRBD1. The CDR3 region has the DNA TGTGCCAGCACGGCGACAGGGGATTTGGGTGAGCAGTTCTTC. This encodes CASTATGDLGEQFF.